These 25 T cell receptor beta chains came from one sample sequenced in a study of cytomegalovirus exposure and HLA in healthy donors. Profiling relied on immunoSEQ multiplex PCR, and the TCRdb table lists in-frame clones only, not all of them. Of roughly 120,000 clones in the sample, roughly 88% were seen once. Material: PBMCs. Source of these receptors: a man aged 18 to 30 in good health and CMV-seronegative.

The rearrangement uses TRBV28 and TRBJ2-3; D perhaps matches TRBD1 (6 bases). Trimming left V 5 bases short and J 3 bases short, with 15 bases between. This CDR3 is 15 amino acids long. The germline gives CDR1 MDHEN, CDR2 SYDVKM. Here the CDR3 reads CASSHARGLTDTQYF. In nucleotides, the CDR3 is TGTGCCAGCAGTCACGCCAGGGGTTTAACAGATACGCAGTATTTT.

The rearrangement links TRBV2 to TRBJ2-2; D unclear. CDR3 length: 14 amino acids. From germline, CDR1 is SNHLY and CDR2 FYNNEI. Trimming shortened V by 5 bases and J by 6 bases, and 13 bases separated the two germline ends. The CDR3 DNA reads TGTGCCAGCAGTAATTCGAGAAAGTCCGGGGAGCTGTTTTTT. It yields the protein CASSNSRKSGELFF. Full variable domain (outside the CDR3, taken from reference TRBV2 and TRBJ2-2): EPEVTQTPSHQVTQMGQEVILRCVPISNHLYFYWYRQILGQKVEFLVSFYNNEISEKSEIFDDQFSVERPDGSNFTLKIRSTKLEDSAMYFCASSNSRKSGELFFGEGSRLTVL.

The V and J genes are TRBV2 and TRBJ2-1; 7 bases match TRBD2. The CDR3 loop spans 17 amino acids. The V segment lost 6 bases and the J segment 8 bases; nucleotides outside the gene matches: 19. Germline V gives CDR1 SNHLY, CDR2 FYNNEI. CDR3 sequence reads: CASRAGASGNSPDEQFF. DNA for the CDR3: TGTGCCAGCAGGGCCGGGGCCAGCGGGAATAGTCCGGATGAGCAGTTCTTC.

V is TRBV19 and J is TRBJ2-7; 8 bases are shared with TRBD2. CDR1 LNHDA and CDR2 SQIVND come from the germline V gene (reference sequence). V lost 5 bases and J lost 2; bases outside the gene matches: 5. There are 14 residues in the CDR3. The CDR3 bases are TGTGCCAGTAGTCTTAGCGGGACCACCTACGAGCAGTACTTC. It encodes CASSLSGTTYEQYF.

This chain joins TRBV6-6 and TRBJ2-7; TRBD1 matches 8 bases. The V segment lost 4 bases and the J segment 6 bases; nucleotides outside the gene matches: 8. The CDR3 has 14 amino acids. Germline V gene data show CDR1 as MNHNY and CDR2 as SVGAGI (reference sequence). CDR3 sequence reads: CASSSKDRVFEQYF. Here the CDR3 DNA reads TGTGCCAGCAGTTCAAAGGACAGGGTTTTCGAGCAGTACTTC.

The chain carries TRBV5-8 and TRBJ2-7; the D gene is possibly TRBD2 (5 bases). The V gene lost 3 bases and the J gene lost 4 bases, with 17 bases spanning the gap. The CDR3 consists of 15 residues. Germline assignment: CDR1 SGHTS and CDR2 YDEGEE. CDR3 DNA: TGTGCCAGCAGCTCCGGGGTGACACTCGGATACGAGCAGTACTTC. Amino acids: CASSSGVTLGYEQYF.

The J gene is TRBJ2-3, the V gene TRBV9; TRBD2 matches 7 bases. The V gene's germline CDR1 is SGDLS and CDR2 YYNGEE. This CDR3 comprises 16 residues. V lost 0 bases to trimming and J lost 6 bases; unmatched junction nucleotides: 10. The CDR3 is CASSVGSSGGFDTQYF. CDR3 coding DNA: TGTGCCAGCAGCGTAGGTTCATCGGGAGGATTCGATACGCAGTATTTT.

The chain links TRBV9 to TRBJ2-3; D uncertain. Germline CDR1 SGDLS, CDR2 YYNGEE. V shed 0 bases and J shed 2 bases, with 7 bases lying between them. CDR3 length equals 14 residues. CDR3 sequence reads: CASSVGSDTDTQYF. The CDR3 region has the DNA TGTGCCAGCAGCGTAGGTAGTGACACAGATACGCAGTATTTT.

The chain is built from TRBV7-2 and TRBJ1-6, with a tentative D call TRBD1 (5 bases). This CDR3 region has 15 residues. Trimming removed 5 bases at V and 7 bases at J, with 15 bases between. The V gene's germline CDR1 is SGHTA and CDR2 FQGNSA. The CDR3 sequence: CASSPLPGGNSPLHF. DNA of the CDR3: TGTGCCAGCAGCCCCCTCCCCGGGGGAAATTCACCCCTCCACTTT.

The chain has TRBV5-6 and TRBJ2-3, with D perhaps matching TRBD2 (6 bases). The germline V gene encodes CDR1 SGHDT and CDR2 YYEEEE. The CDR3 length is 15 residues. V lost 0 bases, J lost 6 bases, and 14 bases lay in between. CDR3 nucleotides: TGTGCCAGCAGCTTGGCTATCGGGAGAATGGATACGCAGTATTTT. Amino acids: CASSLAIGRMDTQYF.

This chain connects TRBV9 to TRBJ2-7; 8 bases line up with TRBD1. This CDR3 contains 14 residues. The junction had 2 bases not matched to a gene; V was cut back by 0 bases and J by 3 bases. Germline V CDR1 and CDR2: SGDLS, YYNGEE. For the CDR3, the DNA is TGTGCCAGCAGCGTAGCGACAGGGGACTACGAGCAGTACTTC. Translated, it gives CASSVATGDYEQYF.

As regards this clone: The sample holds other DNA sequences that translate to the same CDR3. In DNA form, the CDR3 reads TGTGCCAGCCGTCTGAACACTGAAGCTTTCTTT. This sequence encodes CASRLNTEAFF. This sequence joins TRBV19 and TRBJ1-1; D is unclear. Trimming pared 9 bases from V and 0 bases from J, leaving 5 bases between. The CDR3 has 11 amino acids. Per the germline V gene, CDR1 is LNHDA and CDR2 is SQIVND (reference sequence).

The chain recombines TRBV9 with TRBJ1-2; no definite D call. The germline V gene has CDR1 SGDLS and CDR2 YYNGEE. This CDR3 is 15 amino acids long. V shed 0 bases and J shed 2 bases, with 11 bases lying between them. The DNA of the CDR3 is TGTGCCAGCAGCGTAGGGTACGGAGGAAACTATGGCTACACCTTC. It codes for CASSVGYGGNYGYTF.

V is TRBV6-1 and J is TRBJ2-1; weak D call: TRBD2 (6 bases). Trimming stripped 2 bases from V and 12 bases from J, with 14 bases between. CDR3 length: 13 residues. Germline V lookup: CDR1 MNHNS, CDR2 SASEGT. The CDR3 here is CASSERGLIGQFF. CDR3 nucleotides: TGTGCCAGCAGTGAAAGGGGACTTATTGGGCAGTTCTTC.

This clone was seen a handful of times. The chain employs TRBV27 and TRBJ1-5; 8 bases are a match to TRBD1. V gave up 5 bases and J gave up 5 bases; unmatched junction bases: 5. Germline CDR1 MNHEY, CDR2 SMNVEV (reference sequence). The CDR3 loop spans 14 amino acids. As DNA, the CDR3 is TGTGCCAGCAGTCGGACAGGGTTTGATCAGCCCCAGCATTTT. Protein: CASSRTGFDQPQHF.

The CDR3 DNA is TGTGCCACCAGCAGAGATCCGGGGGGAGGGACTGCCGAGCAGTACTTC. Amino acid sequence: CATSRDPGGGTAEQYF. The chain joins TRBV15 to TRBJ2-7; 7 bases match TRBD2. Germline V CDR1 and CDR2: LNHNV, YYDKDF (reference sequence). The CDR3 runs 16 residues. The V and J ends lost 0 bases and 6 bases, in that order; junction bases with no gene match: 11. Together with reference TRBV15 and TRBJ2-7, the CDR3 gives the full variable domain: DAMVIQNPRYQVTQFGKPVTLSCSQTLNHNVMYWYQQKSSQAPKLLFHYYDKDFNNEADTPDNFQSRRPNTSFCFLDIRSPGLGDTAMYLCATSRDPGGGTAEQYFGPGTRLTVT.

This clone was observed a single time. The chain is built from TRBV5-4 and TRBJ2-7, with D maybe TRBD2 (6 bases). The CDR3 runs 14 residues. The germline CDR1 and CDR2 sequences are SGHNT and YYREEE (reference sequence). With 4 bases removed from V and 6 bases from J, the gap between germline ends came to 17 bases. The CDR3 nucleotides are TGTGCCAGCAGCGTGGCCGGGACTCAATTCGAGCAGTACTTC. Residues: CASSVAGTQFEQYF.

This chain connects TRBV9 to TRBJ2-1; TRBD2 matches at 10 bases. The CDR3 length is 14 residues. V lost 3 bases and J lost 7; bases outside the gene matches: 4. CDR1 and CDR2 (germline): SGDLS, YYNGEE. The CDR3 here is CASSGSGGWNEQFF. As DNA, the CDR3 is TGTGCCAGCAGCGGTAGCGGGGGGTGGAATGAGCAGTTCTTC.

The chain couples TRBV30 to TRBJ2-1; D is possibly TRBD2 (5 bases). Trimming removed 5 bases at V and 3 bases at J, with 8 bases between. This CDR3 comprises 12 residues. Germline CDR1 reads GTSNPN; CDR2 reads SVGIG (reference sequence). The CDR3 coding sequence is TGTGCCTGGCGGGGATTCTACAATGAGCAGTTCTTC. It translates to CAWRGFYNEQFF.

The J gene is TRBJ2-2, the V gene TRBV27; possibly TRBD1 for D (5 bases). The germline CDR1 and CDR2 sequences are MNHEY and SMNVEV (reference sequence). The CDR3 sequence is 15 residues long. V lost 5 bases, J lost 3 bases, and 13 bases lay in between. The CDR3 here is CASSIRVVDTGELFF. CDR3 sequence (DNA): TGTGCCAGCAGTATCAGGGTAGTGGACACCGGGGAGCTGTTTTTT.

The V gene is TRBV30, the J gene TRBJ2-1, with 7 nucleotides matching TRBD1. Germline assignment: CDR1 GTSNPN and CDR2 SVGIG (reference sequence). V was clipped by 1 base and J by 4 bases; unmatched bases: 4. The CDR3 sequence is 14 residues long. CDR3 DNA sequence: TGTGCCTGGAGTGAGGGGGCCCCATACAATGAGCAGTTCTTC. The encoded protein is CAWSEGAPYNEQFF.

In this sample, this clone turned up once. The chain carries TRBV18 and TRBJ2-5; unclear D gene. Trimming took off 1 base at V and 1 base at J, with 7 bases between the two ends. CDR1 KGHSH and CDR2 LQKENI come from the germline V gene. CDR3 length: 14 amino acids. The CDR3 region is CASSPLDSQETQYF. In DNA, the CDR3 is TGTGCCAGCTCACCACTAGACTCCCAAGAGACCCAGTACTTC. Full variable domain (rest looked up from reference TRBV18 and TRBJ2-5): NAGVMQNPRHLVRRRGQEARLRCSPMKGHSHVYWYRQLPEEGLKFMVYLQKENIIDESGMPKERFSAEFPKEGPSILRIQQVVRGDSAAYFCASSPLDSQETQYFGPGTRLLVL.

This chain uses TRBV7-8 with TRBJ2-1; D ambiguous. Germline-derived CDR1 and CDR2 are SGHVS and FQNEAQ. The CDR3 spans 12 residues. The V end was cut by 5 bases, the J end by 7 bases, with 9 bases between. The CDR3 region is CASSQAMNEQFF. CDR3 coding DNA: TGTGCCAGCAGCCAAGCAATGAATGAGCAGTTCTTC.

This chain connects TRBV5-4 to TRBJ1-4, with TRBD1 matching over 8 bases. The CDR3 is 15 residues long. Trimming cost V 0 bases and J 5 bases; bases outside gene matches: 3. Germline V gene sequence: CDR1 SGHNT, CDR2 YYREEE (reference sequence). CDR3 sequence: CASSLERQGNEKLFF. CDR3 coding DNA: TGTGCCAGCAGCTTGGAGCGACAGGGGAATGAAAAACTGTTTTTT.

The chain links TRBV5-1 to TRBJ1-1; 9 bases line up with TRBD1. Per germline, CDR1 SGHRS and CDR2 YFSETQ. J gave up 5 bases and V 4 bases, and 6 bases lay outside the gene matches. This CDR3 comprises 14 residues. CDR3 amino acids: CASSRTGVQTEAFF. In DNA form, the CDR3 reads TGCGCCAGCAGCCGGACAGGGGTTCAAACTGAAGCTTTCTTT.